This TCR beta chain was sequenced during a study of T cell changes during pregnancy in multiple sclerosis. The CDR3 is 15 residues long. V lost 3 bases and J 7 bases, leaving 17 bases between the germline ends. Germline V CDR1 and CDR2: SGHNT, YYREEE (reference sequence). Data came from immunoSEQ multiplex PCR; TCRdb stores just in-frame clones and leaves some out. The repertoire holds some 83,000 clones, with 91% as singletons. This TCR was recovered from a female donor in good health, serving as a control in a pregnancy study. Some clones in this sample may be carry-over from other donors' samples. Sequencing used PBMCs, obtained in the first trimester of pregnancy. This chain uses TRBV5-4 with TRBJ2-1; a possible D gene is TRBD2 (6 bases). The CDR3 protein is CASSWRIKEGNEQFF. The CDR3 region has the DNA TGTGCCAGCAGCTGGCGTATTAAGGAGGGTAATGAGCAGTTCTTC.